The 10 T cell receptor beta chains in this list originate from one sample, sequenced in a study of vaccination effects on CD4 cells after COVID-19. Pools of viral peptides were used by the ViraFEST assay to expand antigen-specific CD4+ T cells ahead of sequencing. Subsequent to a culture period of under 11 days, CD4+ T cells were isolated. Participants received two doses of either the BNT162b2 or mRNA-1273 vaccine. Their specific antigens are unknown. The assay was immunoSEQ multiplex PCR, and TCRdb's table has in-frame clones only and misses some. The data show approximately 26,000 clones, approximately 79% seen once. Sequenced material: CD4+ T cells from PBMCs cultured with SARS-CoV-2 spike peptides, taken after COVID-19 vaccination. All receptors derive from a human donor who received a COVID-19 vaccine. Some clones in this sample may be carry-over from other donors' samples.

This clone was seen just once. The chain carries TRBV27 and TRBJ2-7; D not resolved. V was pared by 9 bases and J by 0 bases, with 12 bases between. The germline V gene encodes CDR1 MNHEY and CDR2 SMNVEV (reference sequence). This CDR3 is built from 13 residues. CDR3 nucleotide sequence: TGTGCCAGGAGGACCGCCAGCTCCTACGAGCAGTACGTC. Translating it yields CARRTASSYEQYV.

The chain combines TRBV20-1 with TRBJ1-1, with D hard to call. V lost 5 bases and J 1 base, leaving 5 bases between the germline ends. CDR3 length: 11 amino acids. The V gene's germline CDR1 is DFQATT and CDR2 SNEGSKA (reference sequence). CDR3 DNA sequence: TGCAGTGCTGACCAGAACACTGAAGCTTTCTTT. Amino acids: CSADQNTEAFF.

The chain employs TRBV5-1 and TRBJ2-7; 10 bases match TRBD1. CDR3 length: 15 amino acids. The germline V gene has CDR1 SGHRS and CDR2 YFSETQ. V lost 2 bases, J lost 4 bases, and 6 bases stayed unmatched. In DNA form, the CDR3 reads TGCGCCAGCAGCTTCGGGACAGGGGTTGGGTACGAGCAGTACGTC. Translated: CASSFGTGVGYEQYV.

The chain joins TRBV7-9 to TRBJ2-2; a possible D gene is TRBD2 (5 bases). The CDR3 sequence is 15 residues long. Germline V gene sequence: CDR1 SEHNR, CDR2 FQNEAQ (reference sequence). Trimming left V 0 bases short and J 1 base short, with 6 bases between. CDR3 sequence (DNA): TGTGCCAGCAGCTTAGCCCGGGGGAACACCGGGGAGCTGTTTTTT. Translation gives CASSLARGNTGELFF. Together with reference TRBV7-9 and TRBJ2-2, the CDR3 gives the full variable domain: DTGVSQNPRHKITKRGQNVTFRCDPISEHNRLYWYRQTLGQGPEFLTYFQNEAQLEKSRLLSDRFSAERPKGSFSTLEIQRTEQGDSAMYLCASSLARGNTGELFFGEGSRLTVL.

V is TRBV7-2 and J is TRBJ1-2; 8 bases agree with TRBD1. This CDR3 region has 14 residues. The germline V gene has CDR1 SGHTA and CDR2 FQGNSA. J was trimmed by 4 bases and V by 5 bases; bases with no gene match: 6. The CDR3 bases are TGTGCCAGCAGCCTTGCCGGGACAGGCTATGGCTACACCTTC. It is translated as CASSLAGTGYGYTF. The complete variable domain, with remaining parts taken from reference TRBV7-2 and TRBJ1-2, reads GAGVSQSPSNKVTEKGKDVELRCDPISGHTALYWYRQSLGQGLEFLIYFQGNSAPDKSGLPSDRFSAERTGGSVSTLTIQRTQQEDSAVYLCASSLAGTGYGYTFGSGTRLTVV.

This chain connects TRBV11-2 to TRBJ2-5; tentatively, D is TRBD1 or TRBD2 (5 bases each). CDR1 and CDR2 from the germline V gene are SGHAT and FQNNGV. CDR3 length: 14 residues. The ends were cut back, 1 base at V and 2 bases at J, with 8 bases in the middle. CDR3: CASSLGGGQETQYF. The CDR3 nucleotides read TGTGCCAGCAGCTTAGGGGGCGGGCAAGAGACCCAGTACTTC.

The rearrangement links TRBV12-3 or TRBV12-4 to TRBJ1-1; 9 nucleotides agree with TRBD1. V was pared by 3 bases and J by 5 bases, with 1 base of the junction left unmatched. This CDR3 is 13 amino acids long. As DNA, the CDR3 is TGTGCCAGCAGTTTCGGGACAGGGACTGAAGCTTTCTTT. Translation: CASSFGTGTEAFF.

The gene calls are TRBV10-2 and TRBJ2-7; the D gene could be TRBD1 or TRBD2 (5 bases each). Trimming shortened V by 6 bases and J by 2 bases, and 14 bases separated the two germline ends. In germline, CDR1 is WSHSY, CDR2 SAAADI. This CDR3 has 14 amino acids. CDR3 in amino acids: CASSKLGVAYEQYV. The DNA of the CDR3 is TGCGCCAGCAGCAAACTAGGGGTGGCCTACGAGCAGTACGTC.

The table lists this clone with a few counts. CDR3 nucleotide sequence: TGTGCCAGCAGCTTAGGGCCCGGGAGTCCTAGCGGGCGCAATGAGCAGTTCTTC. This codes for CASSLGPGSPSGRNEQFF. The chain joins TRBV11-3 to TRBJ2-1; 8 nucleotides align to TRBD2. Germline V lookup: CDR1 SGHNT, CDR2 YENEEA. Trimming at V came to 1 base and at J to 6 bases, leaving 14 bases not matched to a gene. This CDR3 spans 18 amino acids.

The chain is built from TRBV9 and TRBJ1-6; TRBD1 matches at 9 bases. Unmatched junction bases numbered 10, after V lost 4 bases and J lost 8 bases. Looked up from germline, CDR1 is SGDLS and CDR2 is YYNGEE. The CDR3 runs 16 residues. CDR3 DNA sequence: TGTGCCAGCAGCCCTCTGACAGGGGGTGATGATTCACCCCTCCACTTT. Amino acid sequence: CASSPLTGGDDSPLHF.